This T cell receptor beta chain derives from a study of neurological immune-mediated disorders. V lost 1 base and J lost 4; bases outside the gene matches: 7. Germline V gene sequence: CDR1 SGHRS, CDR2 YFSETQ. The CDR3 is made up of 16 amino acids. Using its own MiXCR run on the 5' RACE reads, TCRdb lists one record per CDR3 protein. This sample has tens of thousands of distinct CDR3 sequences, with around 13% found just once. This clonotype was detected many times. Time point defined: longitudinal time-point 1 (baseline). The chain employs TRBV5-1 and TRBJ2-1, with 8 bases fitting TRBD2. Specimen: PBMCs. This clonotype was sampled from a female donor with HTLV-1-associated myelopathy (HAM/TSP). The CDR3 DNA reads TGCGCCAGCAGCTTGAATGTAGCGGGGATTTACAATGAGCAGTTCTTC. The encoded protein is CASSLNVAGIYNEQFF. The full variable domain, rest sourced from reference TRBV5-1 and TRBJ2-1, is KAGVTQTPRYLIKTRGQQVTLSCSPISGHRSVSWYQQTPGQGLQFLFEYFSETQRNKGNFPGRFSGRQFSNSRSEMNVSTLELGDSALYLCASSLNVAGIYNEQFFGPGTRLTVL.